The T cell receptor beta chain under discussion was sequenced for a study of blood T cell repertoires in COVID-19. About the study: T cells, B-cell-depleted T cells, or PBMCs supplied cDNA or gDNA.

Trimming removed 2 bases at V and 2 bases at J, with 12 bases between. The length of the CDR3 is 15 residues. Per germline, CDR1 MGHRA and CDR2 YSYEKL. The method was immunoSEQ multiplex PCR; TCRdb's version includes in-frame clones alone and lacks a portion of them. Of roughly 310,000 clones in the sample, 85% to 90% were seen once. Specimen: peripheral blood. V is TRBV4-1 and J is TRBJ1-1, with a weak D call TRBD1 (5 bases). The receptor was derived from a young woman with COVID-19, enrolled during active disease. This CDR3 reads CASSQKTAANTEAFF. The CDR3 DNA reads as TGCGCCAGCAGCCAAAAGACAGCTGCTAACACTGAAGCTTTCTTT.